These 12 T cell receptor beta chains were all obtained from the same sample, sequenced in a study of cytomegalovirus exposure and HLA in healthy donors. The primer mix had 60 Vbeta and 13 Jbeta primers. Method: immunoSEQ multiplex PCR; TCRdb's copy keeps in-frame clones and lacks some. The profile shows roughly 130,000 clones, 80% to 90% of them singletons. Sequenced: PBMCs. The receptors originated from a woman in her 40s in good health and CMV-seropositive.

The rearrangement joins TRBV7-2 to TRBJ1-2, with D maybe TRBD1 (6 bases). Germline CDR1 reads SGHTA; CDR2 reads FQGNSA. V was cut by 5 bases and J by 8 bases, with 18 bases left in between. CDR3 length: 14 amino acids. The CDR3 DNA reads as TGTGCCAGCAGCCATCCCCAGGGGCGGGGGGGCTACACCTTC. It encodes CASSHPQGRGGYTF. Complete variable domain (other parts from reference TRBV7-2 and TRBJ1-2): GAGVSQSPSNKVTEKGKDVELRCDPISGHTALYWYRQSLGQGLEFLIYFQGNSAPDKSGLPSDRFSAERTGGSVSTLTIQRTQQEDSAVYLCASSHPQGRGGYTFGSGTRLTVV.

The rearrangement links TRBV19 to TRBJ1-2, with 9 bases aligning to TRBD1. Trimming at V came to 5 bases and at J to 4 bases, leaving 11 bases not matched to a gene. Germline CDR1 is LNHDA and CDR2 is SQIVND (reference sequence). This CDR3 is 16 amino acids long. CDR3 coding DNA: TGTGCCAGTAGTTTTACGACAGGGGGTTTTGGCTATGGCTACACCTTC. Amino acid sequence: CASSFTTGGFGYGYTF.

The chain combines TRBV27 with TRBJ2-6; the D gene is possibly TRBD1 (6 bases). The CDR3 extends over 16 amino acids. V lost 4 bases and J lost 2, with 12 bases in between. The germline gives CDR1 MNHEY, CDR2 SMNVEV (reference sequence). Written as DNA, the CDR3 is TGTGCCAGCAGTTCTAACAGGGTCCCTGGGGCCAACGTCCTGACTTTC. This translates into CASSSNRVPGANVLTF.

This sequence joins TRBV19 and TRBJ1-2, with D possibly TRBD1 on 5 matching bases. This CDR3 is built from 13 residues. V lost 4 bases and J lost 7, with 13 bases in between. Germline CDR1 is LNHDA and CDR2 is SQIVND (reference sequence). The CDR3 DNA reads TGTGCCAGTAGTAAACAGGCTGTGGGTGGCTACACCTTC. Its translation: CASSKQAVGGYTF.

The chain uses TRBV27 and TRBJ1-2; 9 nucleotides match TRBD1. The junction had 9 bases not matched to a gene; V was cut back by 5 bases and J by 8 bases. This CDR3 has 14 residues. The germline V gene encodes CDR1 MNHEY and CDR2 SMNVEV (reference sequence). For the CDR3, the DNA is TGTGCCAGCAGTCCCAAGGGACAGGGTAGGGGCTACACCTTC. As protein: CASSPKGQGRGYTF.

This clone was seen just once. V usage is TRBV28 and J usage is TRBJ2-7; 7 nucleotides align to TRBD1. V was clipped by 6 bases and J by 1 base; unmatched bases: 18. The CDR3 consists of 18 residues. Looked up from germline, CDR1 is MDHEN and CDR2 is SYDVKM. The CDR3 sequence: CASRSLLRGQLTSYEQYF. The CDR3 nucleotides read TGTGCCAGCAGATCTCTCCTGAGGGGACAGCTAACTTCCTACGAGCAGTACTTC.

CDR3 DNA: TGCAGCGTTGCTTCAACAGGCGTCTATGGCTACACCTTC. Amino acid sequence: CSVASTGVYGYTF. The rearrangement uses TRBV29-1 and TRBJ1-2; maybe TRBD1 (5 bases). The CDR3 is made up of 13 amino acids. The germline V gene has CDR1 SQVTM and CDR2 ANQGSEA. V lost 4 bases and J 4 bases, leaving 13 bases between the germline ends.

The chain recombines TRBV19 with TRBJ2-5; 8 bases agree with TRBD2. Looked up from germline, CDR1 is LNHDA and CDR2 is SQIVND (reference sequence). The CDR3 extends over 15 amino acids. J gave up 4 bases and V 1 base, and 5 bases lay outside the gene matches. CDR3 in DNA: TGTGCCAGTAGTATAGGAGGGACTAGGAGAGAGACCCAGTACTTC. It encodes CASSIGGTRRETQYF.

This rearrangement joins TRBV7-9 to TRBJ2-1; D perhaps matches TRBD1 (5 bases). Germline lookup yields CDR1 SEHNR and CDR2 FQNEAQ (reference sequence). This CDR3 comprises 11 residues. V dropped 1 base and J dropped 10 bases, with 5 bases sitting between them. The CDR3 region is CASSLGGEQFF. CDR3 sequence (DNA): TGTGCCAGCAGCTTAGGGGGCGAGCAGTTCTTC. The whole variable domain, remainder taken from reference TRBV7-9 and TRBJ2-1, is DTGVSQNPRHKITKRGQNVTFRCDPISEHNRLYWYRQTLGQGPEFLTYFQNEAQLEKSRLLSDRFSAERPKGSFSTLEIQRTEQGDSAMYLCASSLGGEQFFGPGTRLTVL.

The chain joins TRBV7-6 to TRBJ2-1; weak D call: TRBD2 (6 bases). This CDR3 spans 15 amino acids. Between the trimmed V and J ends, which lost 0 bases and 4 bases, there was a span of 10 bases. CDR1 is SGHVS, CDR2 FNYEAQ, per germline. The CDR3 DNA sequence: TGTGCCAGCAGCTTAGCTAGCGGACTTTACAATGAGCAGTTCTTC. The encoded protein is CASSLASGLYNEQFF.

The chain combines TRBV4-2 with TRBJ2-3; D ambiguous. This CDR3 has 15 residues. The V gene's germline CDR1 is LGHNA and CDR2 YNFKEQ. V lost 0 bases to trimming and J lost 0 bases, with 7 bases between them. The CDR3 spells CASSQDSGSTDTQYF. The DNA of the CDR3 is TGTGCCAGCAGCCAAGATTCAGGAAGCACAGATACGCAGTATTTT.

This chain uses TRBV9 with TRBJ2-1, with 10 nucleotides matching TRBD1. V dropped 3 bases and J dropped 0; count of bases not matched to a gene: 3. The CDR3 has 16 residues. From germline, CDR1 is SGDLS and CDR2 YYNGEE. CDR3 loop: CASSGRQGASYNEQFF. CDR3 sequence (DNA): TGTGCCAGCAGCGGCCGACAGGGGGCCTCCTACAATGAGCAGTTCTTC.